This TCR beta chain appears in the sequencing data of a study of cytomegalovirus exposure and HLA in healthy donors (dated by TCRdb to the late 2010s). Study-level background: According to an earlier analysis of several hundred of the donors, 150 million to 200 million T cells yielded over 90 million unique TCR beta sequences and 276 Gb of sequence data. Roughly 300 gigabases of sequencing data and tens of millions of unique TCR sequences were included in an early release covering about 700 HLA-typed donors. Of the roughly 400 genotyped donors, about 80% fell in the genetic ancestry cluster associated with self-reported Caucasian donors. The study aimed to test whether cataloging public T cell receptors could reveal signatures of past pathogen exposure. The study used immunosequencing to profile the T cell repertoires of approximately 690 subjects and linked those repertoires to cytomegalovirus serostatus. A separate validation cohort of about 110 different subjects was used in addition to the approximately 670-subject first cohort. To predict cytomegalovirus infection status, the study combined high-throughput TCR immunosequencing, statistical association of individual TCRs with disease status, and machine learning. To study patterns of TCR occurrence, a later analysis re-analyzed previously published TCR beta repertoires from several hundred donors and added high-resolution HLA genotyping. In the later analysis, no new phenotypic data were used to find candidate immune exposures; instead, reliance was placed on TCR beta sequences and their occurrence across donors. In an earlier analysis of 587 of the donors, high-throughput TCR beta sequencing was used to judge whether each TCR beta V gene segment behaved as functional or pseudogenic. Donor age, sex, ethnicity and CMV serostatus were compiled alongside the repertoire data. A later genetic analysis used genome-wide SNP genotypes for about 60% of the roughly 700 donors, treating that subset as a discovery cohort. All discovery cohort repertoires had been generated on a single sequencing platform. Class I and class II HLA loci were covered by the typing at four-digit resolution. Typing coverage varied by locus: roughly 629-630 donors for A, B, C, DRB1 and DQB1; approximately 520 for DQA1; over 600 for DPA1; roughly 450 for DPB1. About five DR-DQ haplotypes were handled as single units for association and clustering, since linkage in the cohort was strong. On average, roughly 250,000 unique TCR beta nucleotide sequences were sequenced per donor among 398 genotyped donors of the cohort, with about 19% of those sequences being non-productive.

The protocol used for the library was the immunoSEQ multiplex PCR assay. For the multiplex PCR, a mixture combining 60 forward primers for TCR Vbeta segments and 13 reverse primers for TCR Jbeta segments was used. The CDR3 region of rearranged TCR beta genes was amplified from genomic DNA by a multiplex PCR assay. The Illumina HiSeq System was used to sequence the amplified TCR beta libraries as 87-base-pair reads. Per the original workflow: In a later analysis, tens of millions of unique TCR beta chains were counted across the roughly 670 repertoires, and roughly 10 million of these chains were shared by at least two donors. Raw reads were error-corrected and collapsed into unique sequences by a nearest-neighbor algorithm in which closely related sequences were merged to remove PCR and sequencing errors. To assign V, D and J gene segments, CDR3 sequences were aligned to IMGT reference sequences. For a sequence to be retained, a match of at least six nucleotides to both a V gene segment and a J gene segment was required. A rearrangement counted as productive if the CDR3 had no stop codons and remained in frame with V and J, and every other rearrangement counted as non-productive. CDR3 was defined by IMGT convention, running from the second conserved V-encoded cysteine to the conserved J-encoded phenylalanine. The earlier analysis of 550 to 650 of the donors excluded any sequence lacking an unambiguous match to a single V gene segment. An earlier analysis of a few hundred of the donors called V segments functional above 56.7% productive rearrangements and segregating when the between-donor standard deviation exceeded 5%. To diagnose cytomegalovirus status from the catalog of TCR beta chain sequences, a statistical classification framework was built. V and J gene assignment, in a later analysis, came from comparing TCR nucleotide sequences with IMGT/GENE-DB human TR gene sequences. In a later analysis, CDR3 sequences and most-parsimonious VDJ recombination scenarios were assigned using the TCRdist pipeline. In a later analysis, each TCR beta chain was defined by its CDR3 amino acid sequence together with its V-gene family, and reads lacking a unique V-gene family were excluded. To address suspected cross-contamination and a sequencing artifact, a later analysis removed roughly 640 highly shared, low-generation-probability nucleotide sequences. In a later analysis, a clonal expansion index was calculated for each public chain from normalized within-repertoire ranks of inferred template counts. In a later analysis, generation probabilities were computed using a VDJ recombination model fitted to out-of-frame rearrangements, and the results were checked against IGoR. Hypergeometric tests were used in a later analysis to score TCR-TCR, TCR-HLA and TCR-CMV co-occurrence, with a repertoire-size bias correction applied to the TCR pairs. To estimate false discovery rates, a later analysis permuted the HLA or CMV assignments 20 times. In a later analysis, co-occurring TCRs were grouped with DBSCAN, and TCRdist sequence similarity was added when clustering was performed within HLA-allele-positive subsets. Repertoires with fewer than 30,000 or more than 120,000 public chains, plus five repertoires with anomalous nucleotide sharing, were excluded from co-occurrence clustering. TCRdb carries this immuneACCESS record with in-frame sequences only. Its versions omit some clonotypes, under half of them owing to an unresolved V gene in the studies checked, with the rest unexplained. That table gives V, J and clone size, and the DNA gave D and trimming. For this sample there are 100,000 to 150,000 clones; roughly 71% appear just once. The ten largest clones capture 2.9% of the sample.

A word on this clone: This clone's antigen is unknown. Qualities for individual bases were not recorded, and no much larger clone is one base off.

What the research found in general, with its limitations: Only TCR beta chains were sequenced in this cohort, and the absence of alpha or paired-chain data limited detectable features. Immune exposure information for the cohort was limited to CMV serostatus. An association between a missense DCLRE1C variant and V-gene and J-gene trimming of TCR beta chains was found in a later genetic analysis and replicated in an independent cohort. A further reported finding was that TCR beta sequences accurately predicted the HLA-A and HLA-B alleles for most subjects in the first cohort. A later genetic analysis reported fewer N-insertions in productive TCRs among donors in an Asian-associated ancestry cluster than the roughly 700-donor mean. Because HLA typing was missing for some donors at each locus, association tests included only the typed subset. In both the original and validation cohorts, the classifier was reported to diagnose cytomegalovirus status with high specificity and sensitivity. A later analysis associated roughly 17,000 TCR beta sequences with specific HLA alleles at a false discovery rate of 0.05. A few of the identified cytomegalovirus-associated TCR beta chains were confirmed in vitro to be specific for cytomegalovirus antigens. A cluster of highly shared sequence variants was judged likely to represent a technical artifact of the sequencing pipeline. In an earlier analysis of about 540 of the donors, most TCR beta V segments were observed in productive rearrangements about 87% or about 30% of the time, broadly matching IMGT annotations. In a later analysis, several top co-occurrence clusters were reported to appear linked to parvovirus B19, influenza, CMV and Epstein-Barr virus. Correlated functional status among segregating V segments might reflect linkage disequilibrium, but an unknown experimental factor could not be ruled out. Compared with equally common non-associated chains, HLA-associated TCR beta chains in a later analysis were more clonally expanded and had lower generation probabilities. Because the 87-base-pair reads could not distinguish some IMGT-functional V segments, including TRBV6-2 and TRBV6-3, those segments were excluded. Presence/absence analyses assumed roughly uniform sequencing depth across donors, an assumption that may not hold. Assigning TCR associations to individual alleles was difficult when HLA alleles, especially DR and DQ, strongly co-occurred. In a later analysis, most CMV-associated TCR beta chains were found to appear HLA-restricted, with HLA associations seemingly driven largely by CMV exposure. According to the authors, the approach could potentially be generalized to other disease states and immunological phenotypes. In a later analysis, TCR association rates were found to vary across HLA loci, with the most associated TCRs seen for DRB1 alleles and the fewest for HLA-C alleles. Over 15 rarely observed V segments, including chromosome 9 orphons, were excluded from the earlier analysis of approximately 500 of the donors because counts were too low. Most TCR sequences were seen in very few donors, while some public TCRs were found in many individuals. The study gave a list of 150 to 200 TCR beta chains associated with cytomegalovirus.

The cohort was made up of 500 to 850 healthy bone marrow donors. Cohort members were all nominally healthy when sampled, although unrecorded immune exposures were likely present. The donor tested CMV seropositive, placing the donor among the 250 to 350 seropositive members of the cohort. A peripheral blood sample was collected from each donor, and TCR beta sequencing was performed on peripheral blood mononuclear cells. Genomic DNA extraction from the blood cell samples was performed with the Qiagen DNeasy Blood Extraction Kit. Trimming removed 5 bases from V and 5 bases from J; the gene matches leave 4 bases unexplained. The CDR3 has 13 amino acids, counting the end cysteine and phenylalanine. Just CDR3 DNA is preserved here, 39 bases in frame from base 1. Via the germline V gene (reference sequence), CDR1 is GTSNPN and CDR2 SVGIG.

This clonotype originated in a woman aged 40 to 55 in good health and CMV-seropositive. Sample: PBMCs. The chain joins TRBV30 to TRBJ2-2, with 8 bases aligning to TRBD1. The sequenced DNA: TGTGCCTGGGACAGGGGTGGTACCGGGGAGCTGTTTTTT. Its translation is CAWDRGGTGELFF.